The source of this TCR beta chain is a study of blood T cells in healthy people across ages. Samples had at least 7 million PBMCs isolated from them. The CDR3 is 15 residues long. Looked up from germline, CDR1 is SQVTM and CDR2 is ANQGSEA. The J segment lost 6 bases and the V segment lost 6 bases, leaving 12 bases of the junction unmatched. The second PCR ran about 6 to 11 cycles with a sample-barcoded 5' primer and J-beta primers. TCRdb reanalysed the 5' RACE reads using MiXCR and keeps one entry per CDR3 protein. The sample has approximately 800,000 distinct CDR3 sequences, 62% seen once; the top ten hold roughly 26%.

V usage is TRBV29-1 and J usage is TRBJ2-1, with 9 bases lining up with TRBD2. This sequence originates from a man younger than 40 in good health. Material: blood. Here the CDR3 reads CSVPGLAPAPNEQFF. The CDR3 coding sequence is TGCAGCGTCCCGGGACTAGCCCCGGCCCCCAATGAGCAGTTCTTC.